Listed here are 22 T cell receptor beta chains from one sample, sequenced in a study of control samples from healthy donors and cancer patients. This table comes from immunoSEQ multiplex PCR, and its TCRdb copy is limited to in-frame clones, with some not included. The sample records more than 110,000 clones, more than 90% being singletons. The sequenced material came from blood. The receptor source for this set is a man aged 25-45 years in good health.

The chain carries TRBV30 and TRBJ2-1; 9 nucleotides match TRBD2. The germline V gene encodes CDR1 GTSNPN and CDR2 SVGIG (reference sequence). The V gene end was trimmed by 3 bases and the J gene end by 5 bases; junction bases not matched to a gene: 8. The CDR3 consists of 15 residues. The CDR3 loop reads CAWSRLTSGHNEQFF. CDR3 bases: TGTGCCTGGAGCCGCCTGACTAGCGGCCACAATGAGCAGTTCTTC.

The rearrangement links TRBV30 to TRBJ1-2, with D possibly being TRBD1 (5 bases). V lost 3 bases and J 12 bases, leaving 17 bases between the germline ends. Per the germline V gene, CDR1 is GTSNPN and CDR2 is SVGIG (reference sequence). This CDR3 is 12 amino acids long. The CDR3 DNA sequence: TGTGCCTGGAGCGCCACAGGAGGTTACAACACCTTC. Translation: CAWSATGGYNTF.

V is TRBV13 and J is TRBJ2-5, with D maybe TRBD1 (5 bases). The V gene's germline CDR1 is PRHDT and CDR2 FYEKMQ (reference sequence). Trimming took 5 bases from V and 2 from J, leaving 6 bases between them. This CDR3 is 12 amino acids long. This CDR3 reads CASSRQQETQYF. The CDR3, as DNA: TGTGCCAGCAGCAGACAGCAAGAGACCCAGTACTTC. Variable domain in full (rest from reference TRBV13 and TRBJ2-5): AAGVIQSPRHLIKEKRETATLKCYPIPRHDTVYWYQQGPGQDPQFLISFYEKMQSDKGSIPDRFSAQQFSDYHSELNMSSLELGDSALYFCASSRQQETQYFGPGTRLLVL.

CDR3 residues: CATSGTSGIQETQYF. The DNA of the CDR3 is TGTGCCACCAGCGGGACTAGCGGGATTCAAGAGACCCAGTACTTC. J is TRBJ2-5 and V is TRBV15; 13 bases match TRBD2. The CDR3 has 15 residues. The germline V gene has CDR1 LNHNV and CDR2 YYDKDF (reference sequence). Trimming cost V 5 bases and J 2 bases; bases outside gene matches: 2.

The J gene is TRBJ2-1, the V gene TRBV7-2, with D possibly being TRBD1 or TRBD2 (5 bases each). This CDR3 is built from 14 residues. Trimming took off 1 base at V and 7 bases at J, with 11 bases between the two ends. CDR1 SGHTA and CDR2 FQGNSA come from the germline V gene. This chain's CDR3 is CASSLEEGSNEQFF. Written as DNA, the CDR3 is TGTGCCAGCAGCTTAGAAGAGGGGTCGAATGAGCAGTTCTTC.

This chain uses TRBV28 with TRBJ1-4; possibly TRBD1 for D (6 bases). The CDR3 sequence is 15 residues long. In germline, CDR1 is MDHEN, CDR2 SYDVKM. V was clipped by 3 bases and J by 4 bases, with 12 bases between them. DNA of the CDR3: TGTGCCAGCAGTTTTATCAGGGGCCGTAATGAAAAACTGTTTTTT. This gives the protein CASSFIRGRNEKLFF.

Regarding this clone: Different DNA sequences within this sample yield the same CDR3. J is TRBJ1-4 and V is TRBV6-1; maybe TRBD1 (5 bases). The CDR3 has 15 residues. Looked up from germline, CDR1 is MNHNS and CDR2 is SASEGT. V was clipped by 2 bases and J by 7 bases, with 14 bases between them. The CDR3 loop reads CASSEPRGRGEKLFF. The CDR3 bases are TGTGCCAGCAGTGAACCGAGGGGAAGGGGTGAAAAACTGTTTTTT.

The V call is TRBV12-3 or TRBV12-4, the J call TRBJ1-1; TRBD1 might be the D (6 bases). The CDR3 has 13 residues. V lost 5 bases, J lost 4 bases, and 11 bases lay in between. CDR3 region: CASSKGGTTEAFF. The CDR3 DNA follows: TGTGCCAGCAGTAAGGGGGGCACCACTGAAGCTTTCTTT.

The chain joins TRBV7-2 to TRBJ2-1; 8 bases are a match to TRBD1. The CDR3 contains 17 residues. Germline trimming cut 2 bases from V and 4 bases from J; bases unmatched to any gene: 10. CDR1 and CDR2 from the germline V gene are SGHTA and FQGNSA. Here the CDR3 reads CASSLRQGASLYNEQFF. The CDR3 DNA follows: TGTGCCAGCAGCTTACGGCAGGGGGCTTCCCTATACAATGAGCAGTTCTTC.

The rearrangement joins TRBV19 to TRBJ2-7, with D perhaps TRBD1 (6 bases). There are 13 residues in the CDR3. Germline values: CDR1 LNHDA, CDR2 SQIVND (reference sequence). Trimming pared 4 bases from V and 4 bases from J, leaving 11 bases between. This CDR3 reads CASSKARGYEQYF. In DNA form, the CDR3 reads TGTGCCAGTAGTAAGGCCAGGGGATACGAGCAGTACTTC.

V and J are TRBV7-3 and TRBJ2-1, with 11 positions matching TRBD2. V shed 4 bases and J 6 bases; nucleotides not matched to a gene: 5. CDR3 length equals 15 residues. Per the germline V gene, CDR1 is SGHTA and CDR2 is FQGTGA. The CDR3 loop reads CASSSGLAVGNEQFF. CDR3 coding DNA: TGTGCCAGCAGCTCGGGACTAGCGGTCGGCAATGAGCAGTTCTTC.

The chain has TRBV6-1 and TRBJ2-3, with D hard to call. Trimming left V 2 bases short and J 2 bases short, with 14 bases between. This CDR3 has 16 amino acids. The germline CDR1 and CDR2 sequences are MNHNS and SASEGT. The CDR3 DNA is TGTGCCAGCAGTGAATCTGTTGGGTGGGACACAGATACGCAGTATTTT. This translates into CASSESVGWDTDTQYF.

This clone was counted once. The gene calls are TRBV11-2 and TRBJ2-1; 7 bases map to TRBD1. Losses at the gene ends were 2 bases for V and 5 bases for J; bases not matched to a gene: 9. The CDR3 covers 16 residues. The germline V gene has CDR1 SGHAT and CDR2 FQNNGV. CDR3 sequence: CASSLFVRGPDNEQFF. In nucleotides, the CDR3 is TGTGCCAGCAGCTTATTCGTGAGGGGGCCGGACAATGAGCAGTTCTTC.

The rearrangement uses TRBV30 and TRBJ1-2, with D unclear. Germline V gene data show CDR1 as GTSNPN and CDR2 as SVGIG (reference sequence). Deletions cut 8 bases from V and 1 base from J, with 20 bases between. This CDR3 has 15 residues. This chain's CDR3 is CALLPNRRGNYGYTF. In DNA form, the CDR3 reads TGTGCCCTACTTCCGAACAGAAGAGGTAACTATGGCTACACCTTC.

The chain employs TRBV3-1 (or the pseudogene TRBV3-2) and TRBJ1-1; D uncertain. The germline V gene has CDR1 LGHDT and CDR2 YNNKEL (reference sequence). The V end lost 0 bases, the J end lost 6 bases, and 5 bases lay between the germline ends. The CDR3 extends over 12 amino acids. The CDR3 sequence is CASSQDGAEAFF. The DNA of the CDR3 is TGTGCCAGCAGCCAAGACGGGGCTGAAGCTTTCTTT.

This chain links TRBV10-2 with TRBJ2-3; D may be TRBD1 or TRBD2 (5 bases each). This CDR3 is built from 11 residues. CDR1 is WSHSY, CDR2 SAAADI, per germline. V lost 7 bases and J lost 7, with 9 bases in between. The CDR3 loop reads CASTGTYTQYF. CDR3 nucleotides: TGCGCCAGCACCGGGACGTATACGCAGTATTTT.

The table lists this clone with a count of one. The chain uses TRBV5-5 and TRBJ1-5; a weak D match, TRBD1 (6 bases). This CDR3 has 14 residues. Looked up from germline, CDR1 is SGHKS and CDR2 is YYEKEE (reference sequence). The V end was cut by 4 bases, the J end by 2 bases, with 10 bases between. In DNA form, the CDR3 reads TGTGCCAGCAGCGGGACAAACGGCAATCAGCCCCAGCATTTT. This codes for CASSGTNGNQPQHF.

This rearrangement joins TRBV9 to TRBJ2-1; 15 nucleotides agree with TRBD2. The CDR3 is 17 amino acids. Germline-derived CDR1 and CDR2 are SGDLS and YYNGEE. J gave up 7 bases and V 0 bases, and 5 bases lay outside the gene matches. The CDR3 nucleotides are TGTGCCAGCAGCGTAGAGCCCGGGACTAGCGGGAGGAATGAGCAGTTCTTC. Its protein product is CASSVEPGTSGRNEQFF.

The chain is built from TRBV20-1 and TRBJ1-5; 7 bases agree with TRBD1. The germline V gene encodes CDR1 DFQATT and CDR2 SNEGSKA (reference sequence). CDR3 length: 14 amino acids. Trimming cost V 3 bases and J 5 bases; bases outside gene matches: 7. The CDR3 DNA sequence: TGCAGTGCTAGTAGGGGGACAGTTTATCAGCCCCAGCATTTT. Amino acids: CSASRGTVYQPQHF.

J is TRBJ2-7 and V is TRBV9; 9 nucleotides line up with TRBD1. V dropped 1 base and J dropped 6; count of bases not matched to a gene: 8. The CDR3 is made up of 15 amino acids. Germline V gene data show CDR1 as SGDLS and CDR2 as YYNGEE. The CDR3 nucleotides are TGTGCCAGCAGCGTATTCCGGGACAGGGACTCCGAGCAGTACTTC. Translation gives CASSVFRDRDSEQYF.

The chain joins TRBV5-5 to TRBJ2-7; TRBD2 matches at 11 bases. The germline V gene encodes CDR1 SGHKS and CDR2 YYEKEE (reference sequence). V gave up 0 bases and J gave up 7 bases; unmatched junction bases: 6. This CDR3 has 15 amino acids. The CDR3 DNA follows: TGTGCCAGCAGCTTGGCTAGCGGGAGGTCAGGGGAGCAGTACTTC. It codes for CASSLASGRSGEQYF.

This sequence joins TRBV11-2 and TRBJ1-1; D is possibly TRBD1 (6 bases). Trimming removed 10 bases at V and 1 base at J, with 16 bases between. The CDR3 consists of 14 residues. The germline CDR1 and CDR2 sequences are SGHAT and FQNNGV. The CDR3 protein is CANRLTGRNTEAFF. The CDR3 DNA follows: TGTGCCAACAGGTTAACAGGGAGGAACACTGAAGCTTTCTTT.